Shown below are 14 T cell receptor beta chains from a single sample sequenced in a study of cytomegalovirus exposure and HLA in healthy donors. The table came from immunoSEQ multiplex PCR; TCRdb's copy has only in-frame clones and leaves some out. The sample yields 200,000 to 250,000 clones, less than 90% seen once. Sample: PBMCs. The receptor source for this set is a woman under 30 in good health and CMV-seronegative.

The chain couples TRBV12-5 to TRBJ2-1; 10 bases map to TRBD1. The CDR3 is 15 residues long. V lost 1 base to trimming and J lost 8 bases; unmatched junction nucleotides: 5. Germline V gene lookup returns CDR1 LGHNT and CDR2 FRNRAP. This CDR3 reads CASGLGRQGADEQFF. The CDR3 region has the DNA TGTGCTAGTGGTTTGGGCCGACAGGGGGCGGATGAGCAGTTCTTC.

The V gene is TRBV28, the J gene TRBJ1-1; D remains ambiguous. From germline, CDR1 is MDHEN and CDR2 SYDVKM. CDR3 length: 14 amino acids. V gave up 7 bases and J gave up 0 bases, with 12 bases separating them. CDR3 sequence: CASTPGTVNTEAFF. The CDR3 DNA is TGTGCCAGCACTCCCGGAACGGTGAACACTGAAGCTTTCTTT.

The J gene is TRBJ1-2, the V gene TRBV6-5; D possibly corresponds to TRBD1 (6 bases). CDR1 is MNHEY, CDR2 SVGAGI, per germline. Trimming stripped 0 bases from V and 6 bases from J, with 17 bases between. This CDR3 region has 16 residues. CDR3 sequence: CASSYSIYPGADGYTF. The CDR3 DNA reads TGTGCCAGCAGTTACTCGATATATCCGGGGGCCGATGGCTACACCTTC.

This sequence joins TRBV11-2 and TRBJ2-3, with a weak D call TRBD2 (6 bases). The CDR3 has 17 amino acids. CDR1 SGHAT and CDR2 FQNNGV come from the germline V gene. V shed 4 bases and J shed 2 bases, with 19 bases lying between them. The CDR3, as DNA: TGTGCCAGCAGCTCCTCCGTTGGGGAGGATCTCACAGATACGCAGTATTTT. Protein: CASSSSVGEDLTDTQYF.

CDR3 DNA sequence: TGTGCCAGCAGTGACCCTAGCGCGACGATGCTTGGTGAGCAGTTCTTC. It specifies CASSDPSATMLGEQFF. This rearrangement joins TRBV2 to TRBJ2-1; D may be TRBD2 (6 bases). This CDR3 has 16 amino acids. Trimming left V 3 bases short and J 9 bases short, with 21 bases between. Germline V CDR1 and CDR2: SNHLY, FYNNEI. Full variable domain (rest looked up from reference TRBV2 and TRBJ2-1): EPEVTQTPSHQVTQMGQEVILRCVPISNHLYFYWYRQILGQKVEFLVSFYNNEISEKSEIFDDQFSVERPDGSNFTLKIRSTKLEDSAMYFCASSDPSATMLGEQFFGPGTRLTVL.

The CDR3 coding sequence is TGTGCCATCAGTGAAGAACTAGCGGGAGGGGGGGATACGCAGTATTTT. Amino acids: CAISEELAGGGDTQYF. The chain links TRBV10-3 to TRBJ2-3, with 13 bases identical to TRBD2. The V segment lost 3 bases and the J segment 6 bases; nucleotides outside the gene matches: 6. Germline V gives CDR1 ENHRY, CDR2 SYGVKD. The CDR3 totals 16 residues.

This chain links TRBV27 with TRBJ2-1, with D perhaps TRBD2 (6 bases). The CDR3 has 15 residues. CDR1 and CDR2 from the germline V gene are MNHEY and SMNVEV (reference sequence). Trimming shortened V by 0 bases and J by 0 bases, and 6 bases separated the two germline ends. CDR3 DNA sequence: TGTGCCAGCAGTTTATCGGGGGGCTCCTACAATGAGCAGTTCTTC. It yields the protein CASSLSGGSYNEQFF.

The genes are TRBV6-5 and TRBJ2-7, with 7 bases lining up with TRBD1. CDR1 is MNHEY, CDR2 SVGAGI, per germline. This CDR3 is 13 amino acids long. The ends lost 4 bases at V and 3 bases at J; junction bases unmatched: 3. The CDR3 region is CASSSTGVYEQYF. The CDR3 DNA reads as TGTGCCAGCAGTTCCACAGGGGTCTACGAGCAGTACTTC.

The J gene is TRBJ2-1, the V gene TRBV2; no clear D. Germline V gene sequence: CDR1 SNHLY, CDR2 FYNNEI. The CDR3 totals 15 residues. Trimming stripped 7 bases from V and 8 bases from J, with 21 bases between. CDR3 bases: TGTGCCAGCACCCGGTTAGCCGCCGGAATCGATGAGCAGTTCTTC. Protein: CASTRLAAGIDEQFF.

This chain joins TRBV27 and TRBJ1-5; D is ambiguous. Deletions cut 0 bases from V and 0 bases from J, with 12 bases between. The CDR3 is 17 residues long. CDR1 is MNHEY, CDR2 SMNVEV, per germline (reference sequence). The DNA for the CDR3 is TGTGCCAGCAGTTTATCGTTTCCAGGCTATAGCAATCAGCCCCAGCATTTT. Translating it yields CASSLSFPGYSNQPQHF.

This clone was observed once. Other DNA variants within this sample encode the same CDR3. The rearrangement joins TRBV9 to TRBJ2-7; D might be TRBD2 (7 bases). This CDR3 has 14 residues. V was clipped by 0 bases and J by 2 bases, with 9 bases between them. Germline V gene data show CDR1 as SGDLS and CDR2 as YYNGEE. For the CDR3, the DNA is TGTGCCAGCAGCGTAGGGGGGGGCCCCTACGAGCAGTACTTC. It yields the protein CASSVGGGPYEQYF. Complete variable domain (other parts from reference TRBV9 and TRBJ2-7): DSGVTQTPKHLITATGQRVTLRCSPRSGDLSVYWYQQSLDQGLQFLIQYYNGEERAKGNILERFSAQQFPDLHSELNLSSLELGDSALYFCASSVGGGPYEQYFGPGTRLTVT.

DNA for the CDR3: TGTGCCTCCGGGAGGGGTTTGCAGCCCCAGCATTTT. It codes for CASGRGLQPQHF. The J gene is TRBJ1-5, the V gene TRBV9, with D tentatively TRBD1 (5 bases). The CDR3 contains 12 residues. Trimming shortened V by 10 bases and J by 7 bases, and 15 bases separated the two germline ends. Per germline, CDR1 SGDLS and CDR2 YYNGEE.

The chain uses TRBV5-1 and TRBJ2-7, with D unclear. V lost 1 base, J lost 3 bases, and 11 bases lay in between. CDR1 and CDR2 from the germline V gene are SGHRS and YFSETQ. CDR3 length: 14 residues. The CDR3, as DNA: TGCGCCAGCAGCTTGTCGGCATTTCGCTACGAGCAGTACTTC. Translated: CASSLSAFRYEQYF.

The rearrangement joins TRBV6-5 to TRBJ1-1; D unresolved. V was cut by 5 bases and J by 3 bases, with 4 bases left in between. CDR3 length equals 11 residues. Germline CDR1 and CDR2: MNHEY and SVGAGI. CDR3 sequence: CASSRDTEAFF. CDR3 sequence (DNA): TGTGCCAGCAGTAGGGACACTGAAGCTTTCTTT.